The entry that follows covers one T cell receptor beta chain sequence. Its antigen is not known. The sample originates from a study of T cell responses to AZD1222 COVID-19 vaccine. Study-wide findings and caveats: It should be noted that donors were predominantly white British and more often female, and clonal diversity was possibly underestimated.

TCRdb's copy holds only in-frame clones and misses some; the assay was immunoSEQ multiplex PCR. The data hold 95,000 to 110,000 clones, with roughly 90% observed a single time. Unmatched junction bases numbered 3, after V lost 5 bases and J lost 3 bases. The CDR3 is 15 amino acids. Germline V CDR1 and CDR2: MNHEY, SMNVEV (reference sequence). This specimen consisted of peripheral blood, obtained on day 0 of AZD1222 vaccination. This chain uses TRBV27 with TRBJ2-2; 10 nucleotides match TRBD1. The receptor was derived from an adult in good health. The CDR3 protein is CASSEDRGDTGELFF. The CDR3 DNA sequence: TGTGCCAGCAGTGAGGACAGGGGGGACACCGGGGAGCTGTTTTTT.